These 31 T cell receptor beta chains were sequenced from one sample in a study of blood T cell repertoires in COVID-19. Clones were sequenced by immunoSEQ multiplex PCR, and TCRdb holds only the in-frame ones, with some missing. The table includes 150,000 to 200,000 clones, about 85% detected once. The source material was peripheral blood. Every receptor here comes from a man between 65 and 80 years old who had recovered from COVID-19.

The chain links TRBV6-2 or TRBV6-3 to TRBJ1-2; D may be TRBD1 (5 bases). The germline gives CDR1 MNHEY, CDR2 SVGEGT. With 2 bases removed from V and 6 bases from J, the gap between germline ends came to 13 bases. CDR3 length: 14 residues. The CDR3 loop reads CASSYTGPNDGYTF. CDR3 bases: TGTGCCAGCAGTTACACAGGCCCAAACGATGGCTACACCTTC.

The CDR3 sequence is CASSLGLVGEQYF. CDR3 sequence (DNA): TGTGCCAGCAGCTTAGGACTAGTGGGCGAGCAGTACTTC. The chain uses TRBV7-2 and TRBJ2-7; D is possibly TRBD2 (6 bases). Trimming left V 1 base short and J 6 bases short, with 10 bases between. There are 13 residues in the CDR3. The germline V gene has CDR1 SGHTA and CDR2 FQGNSA.

This clone was counted a single time. The chain combines TRBV6-2 or TRBV6-3 with TRBJ2-2, with 7 bases that match TRBD2. V dropped 5 bases and J dropped 4; count of bases not matched to a gene: 13. The CDR3 is made up of 17 amino acids. CDR1 MNHEY and CDR2 SVGEGT come from the germline V gene. The CDR3 spells CASSRTSTGRSTGELFF. CDR3 DNA: TGTGCCAGCAGTCGGACTAGTACTGGAAGATCCACCGGGGAGCTGTTTTTT.

The CDR3 protein is CASSFGGRAYEQYF. CDR3 coding DNA: TGTGCCAGCAGCTTCGGCGGGAGGGCCTACGAGCAGTACTTC. The rearrangement uses TRBV11-2 and TRBJ2-7; TRBD2 matches 9 bases. From germline, CDR1 is SGHAT and CDR2 FQNNGV. The ends lost 3 bases at V and 2 bases at J; junction bases unmatched: 2. CDR3 length equals 14 residues.

This clone has just a few counts. This rearrangement joins TRBV2 to TRBJ2-1; 11 nucleotides line up with TRBD2. Germline V lookup: CDR1 SNHLY, CDR2 FYNNEI. The CDR3 contains 16 residues. Unmatched junction bases numbered 9, after V lost 4 bases and J lost 7 bases. The CDR3 DNA sequence: TGTGCCAGCAGTGCACAACTAGCGGGAGCTGTAAATGAGCAGTTCTTC. Translation: CASSAQLAGAVNEQFF.

The rearrangement uses TRBV4-1 and TRBJ2-7; D is possibly TRBD2 (6 bases). Germline V CDR1 and CDR2: MGHRA, YSYEKL. Trimming took off 0 bases at V and 4 bases at J, with 19 bases between the two ends. The CDR3 totals 17 residues. Here the CDR3 reads CASSQDLTQRRGYEQYF. The CDR3 coding sequence is TGCGCCAGCAGCCAAGATCTTACGCAGAGGCGGGGTTACGAGCAGTACTTC.

This chain joins TRBV2 and TRBJ1-4; 9 positions match TRBD1. The junction had 3 bases not matched to a gene; V was cut back by 2 bases and J by 8 bases. Per germline, CDR1 SNHLY and CDR2 FYNNEI. The CDR3 extends over 14 amino acids. The CDR3 nucleotides are TGTGCCAGCAGTGAAACAGGGGGCAAGGAAAAACTGTTTTTT. This gives the protein CASSETGGKEKLFF.

V is TRBV25-1 and J is TRBJ2-1; D is possibly TRBD2 (5 bases). The CDR3 contains 11 residues. Germline assignment: CDR1 MGHDK and CDR2 SYGVNS. V shed 4 bases and J shed 12 bases, with 10 bases lying between them. CDR3 DNA: TGTGCCAGCAGTGTCGCGGGTTCGCAGTTCTTC. Residues: CASSVAGSQFF.

This clone was recorded once. The rearrangement uses TRBV18 and TRBJ2-1; D is possibly TRBD2 (6 bases). The CDR3 is made up of 15 amino acids. V lost 2 bases, J lost 3 bases, and 11 bases lay in between. CDR1 is KGHSH, CDR2 LQKENI, per germline. CDR3 amino acids: CASSPWRDLYNEQFF. The CDR3, as DNA: TGTGCCAGCTCACCATGGAGGGATCTCTACAATGAGCAGTTCTTC.

The chain couples TRBV5-1 to TRBJ2-2, with TRBD1 matching 7 bases. The germline V gene encodes CDR1 SGHRS and CDR2 YFSETQ. This CDR3 comprises 14 residues. With V trimmed by 4 bases and J by 4 bases, 4 bases remained unmatched. This CDR3 reads CASSMGQSTGELFF. DNA for the CDR3: TGCGCCAGCAGCATGGGACAGAGCACCGGGGAGCTGTTTTTT.

This clone was counted many times. Additional DNA sequences in this sample encode the identical CDR3. J is TRBJ1-2 and V is TRBV5-4; a possible D gene is TRBD1 (5 bases). Trimming stripped 4 bases from V and 5 bases from J, with 15 bases between. From germline, CDR1 is SGHNT and CDR2 YYREEE (reference sequence). This CDR3 is 14 amino acids long. The CDR3: CASSTSTDRYGYTF. As DNA, the CDR3 is TGTGCCAGCAGCACCTCGACAGATCGGTATGGCTACACCTTC.

The rearrangement uses TRBV5-6 and TRBJ1-2; D perhaps matches TRBD1 (5 bases). CDR3 length: 14 residues. Germline V gene sequence: CDR1 SGHDT, CDR2 YYEEEE. V was pared by 0 bases and J by 4 bases, with 10 bases between. CDR3: CASSLVLGGYGYTF. CDR3 DNA sequence: TGTGCCAGCAGCTTGGTATTGGGGGGCTATGGCTACACCTTC.

The CDR3 DNA follows: TGCGCCAGCAGCTTGTTAGCGCAGCATGGCGAGCAGTACTTC. Translation gives CASSLLAQHGEQYF. The chain employs TRBV5-1 and TRBJ2-7; D is possibly TRBD2 (5 bases). This CDR3 is built from 14 residues. Germline CDR1 reads SGHRS; CDR2 reads YFSETQ. With 1 base removed from V and 6 bases from J, the gap between germline ends came to 14 bases. Looking up the rest from reference TRBV5-1 and TRBJ2-7 gives the full variable domain: KAGVTQTPRYLIKTRGQQVTLSCSPISGHRSVSWYQQTPGQGLQFLFEYFSETQRNKGNFPGRFSGRQFSNSRSEMNVSTLELGDSALYLCASSLLAQHGEQYFGPGTRLTVT.

The chain joins TRBV6-2 or TRBV6-3 to TRBJ2-3, with D uncertain. The CDR3 loop spans 15 amino acids. The germline V gene encodes CDR1 MNHEY and CDR2 SVGEGT. Deletions cut 5 bases from V and 0 bases from J, with 12 bases between. The CDR3 protein is CASSPRLPSTDTQYF. The CDR3, as DNA: TGTGCCAGCAGTCCCCGACTCCCGAGCACAGATACGCAGTATTTT.

V usage is TRBV6-2 or TRBV6-3 and J usage is TRBJ2-5; 10 bases map to TRBD1. Looked up from germline, CDR1 is MNHEY and CDR2 is SVGEGT. The CDR3 sequence is 15 residues long. With V trimmed by 4 bases and J by 4 bases, 6 bases remained unmatched. The CDR3 nucleotides read TGTGCCAGCAGTTTACCGGGACAGGGGAGAGAGACCCAGTACTTC. It codes for CASSLPGQGRETQYF.

The DNA for the CDR3 is TGTGCCAGCTCACCAACGGCTAGCGGGGCAGGGGCCCAGTACTTC. Residues: CASSPTASGAGAQYF. The gene calls are TRBV18 and TRBJ2-5; the match to TRBD2 covers 9 bases. The CDR3 sequence is 15 residues long. V was clipped by 2 bases and J by 9 bases; unmatched bases: 10. CDR1 and CDR2 from the germline V gene are KGHSH and LQKENI.

Of note for this clone: One end of the junction does not line up with germline, which may come from a read error. The CDR3 DNA is TGTGCTAGCAGCTTAGGGCTAGCGAGGAACACCGGGGAGCTGTTTTTT. This encodes CASSLGLARNTGELFF. The chain combines TRBV7-7 with TRBJ2-2; TRBD2 might be the D (6 bases). CDR1 and CDR2 (germline): SSHAT, FNYEAQ (reference sequence). The CDR3 extends over 16 amino acids.

This clone was detected only a few times. The chain is built from TRBV5-1 and TRBJ2-2; 9 nucleotides line up with TRBD2. CDR3 length: 15 residues. CDR1 is SGHRS and CDR2 is YFSETQ in the germline V gene. The junction had 1 base not matched to a gene; V was cut back by 4 bases and J by 0 bases. The CDR3 DNA sequence: TGCGCCAGCAGCGCTAGCGGGGCGAACACCGGGGAGCTGTTTTTT. This translates into CASSASGANTGELFF.

The J gene is TRBJ2-3, the V gene TRBV28; the match to TRBD2 covers 16 bases. Trimming cost V 3 bases and J 3 bases; bases outside gene matches: 12. This CDR3 is 20 amino acids long. From germline, CDR1 is MDHEN and CDR2 SYDVKM. The CDR3 DNA follows: TGTGCCAGCAGTTTGTCATCGGGACTAGCGGGAGGGCCATGGACAGATACGCAGTATTTT. Residues: CASSLSSGLAGGPWTDTQYF.

This rearrangement joins TRBV7-9 to TRBJ1-1; no clear D. V lost 3 bases and J lost 2, with 7 bases in between. The CDR3 runs 13 residues. Germline V gene sequence: CDR1 SEHNR, CDR2 FQNEAQ (reference sequence). The CDR3, as DNA: TGTGCCAGCAGCTTGGGGAGTAACACTGAAGCTTTCTTT. Translation: CASSLGSNTEAFF.

The chain is built from TRBV18 and TRBJ2-7; 8 nucleotides line up with TRBD2. Unmatched junction bases numbered 6, after V lost 1 base and J lost 4 bases. CDR1 is KGHSH and CDR2 is LQKENI in the germline V gene. This CDR3 is built from 15 residues. The chain's CDR3 is CASSPRSGGFYEQYF. DNA for the CDR3: TGTGCCAGCTCACCACGCTCGGGAGGGTTTTACGAGCAGTACTTC.

V gene TRBV9 combines with J gene TRBJ1-2; 8 positions match TRBD1. V lost 4 bases to trimming and J lost 5 bases; unmatched junction nucleotides: 10. The CDR3 runs 15 residues. Germline V lookup: CDR1 SGDLS, CDR2 YYNGEE. The CDR3 loop reads CASSPPGTGEYGYTF. The CDR3 DNA reads as TGTGCCAGCAGCCCACCCGGGACAGGAGAATATGGCTACACCTTC.

The rearrangement links TRBV5-1 to TRBJ2-7, with 7 nucleotides matching TRBD1. There are 14 residues in the CDR3. V lost 2 bases to trimming and J lost 5 bases; unmatched junction nucleotides: 7. Per germline, CDR1 SGHRS and CDR2 YFSETQ. The CDR3 spells CASSLRSGTDEQYF. CDR3 nucleotides: TGCGCCAGCAGCTTACGATCCGGGACAGACGAGCAGTACTTC.

This sequence joins TRBV30 and TRBJ2-5, with a weak D call TRBD2 (5 bases). The germline V gene encodes CDR1 GTSNPN and CDR2 SVGIG (reference sequence). The CDR3 extends over 13 amino acids. V was trimmed by 2 bases and J by 2 bases, leaving 9 bases between them. CDR3 sequence (DNA): TGTGCCTGGAGTCGAGGGCTACAAGAGACCCAGTACTTC. It specifies CAWSRGLQETQYF.

The rearrangement joins TRBV24-1 to TRBJ2-1; the D is unclear. This CDR3 is built from 13 residues. Looked up from germline, CDR1 is KGHDR and CDR2 is SFDVKD. Trimming stripped 0 bases from V and 15 bases from J, with 14 bases between. The CDR3 coding sequence is TGTGCCACCAGTGATTTGCAGACTGGCCGGTGGTTCTTC. The encoded protein is CATSDLQTGRWFF.

The rearrangement links TRBV28 to TRBJ1-2; D is perhaps TRBD1 (5 bases). The CDR3 is made up of 13 amino acids. The germline V gene has CDR1 MDHEN and CDR2 SYDVKM. The V end lost 7 bases, the J end lost 0 bases, and 9 bases lay between the germline ends. CDR3 bases: TGTGCCAGCACGGGGGGAACTAACTATGGCTACACCTTC. Translated, it gives CASTGGTNYGYTF.

The chain joins TRBV9 to TRBJ2-7, with 11 bases lining up with TRBD2. CDR1 is SGDLS and CDR2 is YYNGEE in the germline V gene. Trimming removed 0 bases from V and 2 bases from J; junction bases left unmatched: 10. The CDR3 is 18 residues long. This chain's CDR3 is CASSVGPSGRRGTYEQYF. CDR3 nucleotide sequence: TGTGCCAGCAGCGTAGGTCCTAGCGGGAGGAGAGGGACCTACGAGCAGTACTTC.

The V and J genes are TRBV3-1 (or the pseudogene TRBV3-2) and TRBJ2-5; D remains unclear. Trimming stripped 4 bases from V and 4 bases from J, with 10 bases between. Germline assignment: CDR1 LGHDT and CDR2 YNNKEL (reference sequence). CDR3 size: 13 residues. DNA of the CDR3: TGTGCCAGCAGCCCTAGACGCGGAGAGACCCAGTACTTC. It codes for CASSPRRGETQYF.

This sequence joins TRBV11-2 and TRBJ2-2, with TRBD2 identical over 7 bases. The CDR3 consists of 16 residues. V lost 4 bases, J lost 3 bases, and 8 bases stayed unmatched. Germline assignment: CDR1 SGHAT and CDR2 FQNNGV. This chain's CDR3 is CASSSRTSSYTGELFF. Here the CDR3 DNA reads TGTGCCAGCAGCTCCCGGACTAGTAGCTACACCGGGGAGCTGTTTTTT.

V is TRBV24-1 and J is TRBJ2-5; the match to TRBD2 covers 11 bases. The CDR3 sequence is 17 residues long. V dropped 3 bases and J dropped 1; count of bases not matched to a gene: 6. Germline V lookup: CDR1 KGHDR, CDR2 SFDVKD. The CDR3 loop is CATSDPGLAESQETQYF. CDR3 in DNA: TGTGCCACCAGTGATCCGGGACTAGCGGAGTCCCAAGAGACCCAGTACTTC.

This chain uses TRBV5-5 with TRBJ2-1, with D possibly being TRBD1 (6 bases). Germline V lookup: CDR1 SGHKS, CDR2 YYEKEE (reference sequence). This CDR3 comprises 15 residues. V lost 3 bases and J lost 5, with 15 bases in between. The CDR3 coding sequence is TGTGCCAGCAGCTCGCTGACAGGAGCGAACAATGAGCAGTTCTTC. Amino acid sequence: CASSSLTGANNEQFF. Full variable domain (remainder filled in from reference TRBV5-5 and TRBJ2-1): DAGVTQSPTHLIKTRGQQVTLRCSPISGHKSVSWYQQVLGQGPQFIFQYYEKEERGRGNFPDRFSARQFPNYSSELNVNALLLGDSALYLCASSSLTGANNEQFFGPGTRLTVL.